These 2 T cell receptor beta chains originate from one sample sequenced in a study of molecular identifiers for immune sequencing clone quantification. TCRdb independently ran MiXCR on the PCR reads; one entry per CDR3 protein. The table lists 600,000 to 650,000 distinct CDR3 sequences, approximately 20% of them singletons. The sample was naive CD8+ T cells from blood, with Jurkat cell RNA spiked in. Subset noted: FACS-sorted CD8+CD4-CCR7+CD45RA+ naive T cells. Source of these receptors: a human donor in good health. Some libraries in this study had Jurkat cell RNA spiked in.

This chain connects TRBV7-9 to TRBJ1-6, with TRBD1 as a possible D gene (5 bases). Germline V lookup: CDR1 SEHNR, CDR2 FQNEAQ (reference sequence). The ends were cut back, 1 base at V and 4 bases at J, with 8 bases in the middle. This CDR3 spans 15 amino acids. The CDR3 DNA is TGTGCCAGCAGCTTAGTGGGACCTTATAATTCACCCCTCCACTTT. Residues: CASSLVGPYNSPLHF.

This clonotype appeared many times. V usage is TRBV19 and J usage is TRBJ2-2, with 7 positions matching TRBD1. Germline V gene data show CDR1 as LNHDA and CDR2 as SQIVND (reference sequence). The CDR3 extends over 10 amino acids. CDR3 amino acids: CASRQGKLFF. The CDR3 DNA sequence: TGTGCGAGCAGACAGGGCAAGCTGTTTTTT.